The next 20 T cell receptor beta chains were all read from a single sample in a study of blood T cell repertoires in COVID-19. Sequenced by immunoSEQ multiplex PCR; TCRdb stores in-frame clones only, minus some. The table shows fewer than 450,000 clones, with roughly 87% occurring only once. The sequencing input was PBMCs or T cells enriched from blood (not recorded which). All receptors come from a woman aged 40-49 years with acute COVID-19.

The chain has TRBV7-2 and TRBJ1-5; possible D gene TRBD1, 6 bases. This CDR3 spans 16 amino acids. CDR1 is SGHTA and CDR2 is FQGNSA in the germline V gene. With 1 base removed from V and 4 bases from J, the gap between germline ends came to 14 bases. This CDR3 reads CASSLGGRGWNQPQHF. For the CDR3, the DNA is TGTGCCAGCAGCTTAGGAGGGAGGGGGTGGAATCAGCCCCAGCATTTT.

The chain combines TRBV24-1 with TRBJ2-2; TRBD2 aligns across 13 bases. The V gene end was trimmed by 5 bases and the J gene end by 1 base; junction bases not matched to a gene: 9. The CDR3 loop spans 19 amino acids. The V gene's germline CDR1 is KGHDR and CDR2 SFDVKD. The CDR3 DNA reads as TGTGCCACCAGTGCCACCAGACTAGCGGGGGGTTTGAACACCGGGGAGCTGTTTTTT. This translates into CATSATRLAGGLNTGELFF.

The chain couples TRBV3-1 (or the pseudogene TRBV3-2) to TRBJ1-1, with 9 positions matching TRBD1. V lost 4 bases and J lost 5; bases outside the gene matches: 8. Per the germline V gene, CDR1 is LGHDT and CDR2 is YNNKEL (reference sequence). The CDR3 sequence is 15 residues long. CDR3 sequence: CASSPYRGQVTEAFF. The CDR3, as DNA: TGTGCCAGCAGCCCCTACAGGGGGCAGGTTACTGAAGCTTTCTTT.

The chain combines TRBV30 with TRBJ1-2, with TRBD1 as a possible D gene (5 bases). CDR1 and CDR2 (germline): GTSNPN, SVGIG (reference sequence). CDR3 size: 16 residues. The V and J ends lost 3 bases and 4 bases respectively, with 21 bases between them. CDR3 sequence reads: CAWRRDVGAPAYGYTF. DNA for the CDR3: TGTGCCTGGAGAAGGGATGTAGGGGCCCCTGCCTATGGCTACACCTTC.

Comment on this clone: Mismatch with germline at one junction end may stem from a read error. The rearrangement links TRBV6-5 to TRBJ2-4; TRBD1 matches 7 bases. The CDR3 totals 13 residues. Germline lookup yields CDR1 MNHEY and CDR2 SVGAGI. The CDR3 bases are TGTGCCAGTAGTTCGACAGGGATACACATTCAGTACTTC. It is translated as CASSSTGIHIQYF.

CDR3 amino acids: CASSPGQVQETQYF. The CDR3, as DNA: TGTGCCAGCTCACCTGGACAAGTACAAGAGACCCAGTACTTC. The V and J genes are TRBV18 and TRBJ2-5; D perhaps matches TRBD1 (5 bases). CDR1 is KGHSH, CDR2 LQKENI, per germline. The CDR3 runs to 14 residues. V lost 3 bases, J lost 2 bases, and 10 bases lay in between.

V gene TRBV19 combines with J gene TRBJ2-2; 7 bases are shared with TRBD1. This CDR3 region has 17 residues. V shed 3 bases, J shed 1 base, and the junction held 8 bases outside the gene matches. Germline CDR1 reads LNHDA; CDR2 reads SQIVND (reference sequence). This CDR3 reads CASSMAPRQGNTGELFF. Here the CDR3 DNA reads TGTGCCAGTAGTATGGCCCCGAGACAGGGGAACACCGGGGAGCTGTTTTTT.

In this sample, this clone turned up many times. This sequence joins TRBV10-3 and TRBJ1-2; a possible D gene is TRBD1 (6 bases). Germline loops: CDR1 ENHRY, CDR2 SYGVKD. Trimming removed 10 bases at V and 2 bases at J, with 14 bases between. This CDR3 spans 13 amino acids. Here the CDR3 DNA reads TGTGCCACCGACCAGGGGTTCAACTATGGCTACACCTTC. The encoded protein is CATDQGFNYGYTF.

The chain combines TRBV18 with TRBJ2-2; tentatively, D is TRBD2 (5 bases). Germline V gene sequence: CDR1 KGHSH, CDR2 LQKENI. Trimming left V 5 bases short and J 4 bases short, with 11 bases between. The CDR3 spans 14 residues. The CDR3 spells CASSSSAGTGELFF. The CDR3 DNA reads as TGTGCCAGCTCATCAAGTGCGGGCACCGGGGAGCTGTTTTTT.

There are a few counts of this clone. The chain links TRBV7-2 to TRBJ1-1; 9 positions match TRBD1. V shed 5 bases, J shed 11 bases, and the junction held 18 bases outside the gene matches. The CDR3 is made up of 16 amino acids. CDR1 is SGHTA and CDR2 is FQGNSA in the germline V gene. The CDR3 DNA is TGTGCCAGCAGCCTACTTACCGGGACAGGGTTCGGCAAGGCTTTCTTT. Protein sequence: CASSLLTGTGFGKAFF.

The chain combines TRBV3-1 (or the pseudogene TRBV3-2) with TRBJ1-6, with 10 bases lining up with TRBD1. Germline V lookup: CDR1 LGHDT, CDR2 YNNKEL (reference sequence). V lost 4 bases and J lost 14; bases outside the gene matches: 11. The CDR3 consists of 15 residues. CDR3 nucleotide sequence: TGTGCCAGCAGCCCATTCTCCGACAGGGGGCCGTCCCTCCACTTT. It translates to CASSPFSDRGPSLHF.

The CDR3 DNA sequence: TGTGCCAGCAGCCTCCACACAGATACGCAGTATTTT. It translates to CASSLHTDTQYF. The chain has TRBV3-1 (or the pseudogene TRBV3-2) and TRBJ2-3; D remains unclear. V was pared by 4 bases and J by 2 bases, with 4 bases between. CDR1 and CDR2 from the germline V gene are LGHDT and YNNKEL (reference sequence). CDR3 length: 12 amino acids.

CDR3 sequence (DNA): TGTGCCACCAGCGGGACAACCTCTGGAAACACCATATATTTT. Amino acid sequence: CATSGTTSGNTIYF. The genes are TRBV15 and TRBJ1-3, with a tentative D call TRBD1 (6 bases). This CDR3 has 14 residues. The V end lost 5 bases, the J end lost 0 bases, and 8 bases lay between the germline ends. The V gene's germline CDR1 is LNHNV and CDR2 YYDKDF (reference sequence).

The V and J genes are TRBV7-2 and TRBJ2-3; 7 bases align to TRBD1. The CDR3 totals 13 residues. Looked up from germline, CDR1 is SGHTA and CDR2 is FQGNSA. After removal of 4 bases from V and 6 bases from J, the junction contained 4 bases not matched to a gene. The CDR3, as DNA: TGTGCCAGCAGCTCAACAGGGGTTGATACGCAGTATTTT. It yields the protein CASSSTGVDTQYF.

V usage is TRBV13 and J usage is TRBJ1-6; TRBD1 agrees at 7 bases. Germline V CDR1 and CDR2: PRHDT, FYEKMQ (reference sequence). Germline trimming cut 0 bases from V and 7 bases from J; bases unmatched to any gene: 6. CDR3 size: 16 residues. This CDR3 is CASSLGPGQRNSPLHF. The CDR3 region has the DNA TGTGCCAGCAGCTTAGGCCCGGGACAGAGGAATTCACCCCTCCACTTT.

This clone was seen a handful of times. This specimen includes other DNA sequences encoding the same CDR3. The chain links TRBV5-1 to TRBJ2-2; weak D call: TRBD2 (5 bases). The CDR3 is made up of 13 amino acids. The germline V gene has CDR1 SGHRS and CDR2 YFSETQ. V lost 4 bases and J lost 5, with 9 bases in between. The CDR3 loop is CASSRTGTGELFF. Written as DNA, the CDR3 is TGCGCCAGCAGCAGAACGGGGACCGGGGAGCTGTTTTTT. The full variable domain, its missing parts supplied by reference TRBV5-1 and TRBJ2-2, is KAGVTQTPRYLIKTRGQQVTLSCSPISGHRSVSWYQQTPGQGLQFLFEYFSETQRNKGNFPGRFSGRQFSNSRSEMNVSTLELGDSALYLCASSRTGTGELFFGEGSRLTVL.

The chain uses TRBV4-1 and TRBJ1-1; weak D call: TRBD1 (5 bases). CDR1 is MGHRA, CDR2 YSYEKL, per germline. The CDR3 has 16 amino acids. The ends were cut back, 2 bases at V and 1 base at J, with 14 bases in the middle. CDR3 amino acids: CASSQKDDSGNTEAFF. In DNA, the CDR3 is TGCGCCAGCAGCCAAAAAGATGACAGTGGGAACACTGAAGCTTTCTTT.

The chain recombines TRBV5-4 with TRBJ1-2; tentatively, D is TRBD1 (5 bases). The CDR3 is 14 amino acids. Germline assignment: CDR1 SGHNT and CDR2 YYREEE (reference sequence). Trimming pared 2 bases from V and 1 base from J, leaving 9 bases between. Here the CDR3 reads CASSFRGNNYGYTF. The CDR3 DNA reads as TGTGCCAGCAGCTTTAGGGGTAATAACTATGGCTACACCTTC. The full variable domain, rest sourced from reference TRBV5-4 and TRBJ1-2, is ETGVTQSPTHLIKTRGQQVTLRCSSQSGHNTVSWYQQALGQGPQFIFQYYREEENGRGNFPPRFSGLQFPNYSSELNVNALELDDSALYLCASSFRGNNYGYTFGSGTRLTVV.

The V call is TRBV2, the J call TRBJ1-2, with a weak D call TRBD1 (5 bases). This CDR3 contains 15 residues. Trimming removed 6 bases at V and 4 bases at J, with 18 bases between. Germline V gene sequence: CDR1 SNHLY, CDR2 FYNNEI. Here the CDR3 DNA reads TGTGCCAGCAGCGGATCTCCCAGGGCGTTCTATGGCTACACCTTC. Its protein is CASSGSPRAFYGYTF.

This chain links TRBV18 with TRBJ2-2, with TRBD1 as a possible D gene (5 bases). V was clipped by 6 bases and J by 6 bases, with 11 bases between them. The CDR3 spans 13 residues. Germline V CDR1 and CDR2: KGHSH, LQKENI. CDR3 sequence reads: CASSRPGSGELFF. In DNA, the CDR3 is TGTGCCAGCTCGCGTCCAGGGTCCGGGGAGCTGTTTTTT. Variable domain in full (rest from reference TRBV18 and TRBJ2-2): NAGVMQNPRHLVRRRGQEARLRCSPMKGHSHVYWYRQLPEEGLKFMVYLQKENIIDESGMPKERFSAEFPKEGPSILRIQQVVRGDSAAYFCASSRPGSGELFFGEGSRLTVL.